This T cell receptor beta chain was obtained from a study of CD8 T cells in Susac syndrome. Study results and limitations: The study recognized that its TCR sequencing and HLA analysis covered a relatively small number of individuals.

As to this clonotype: What it binds is unknown.

cDNA came from about 0.5 to 1 ug RNA primed by random hexamers. Amplification of TCR beta CDR3 spanned 54 Vbeta and 13 Jbeta via immunoSEQ multiplex PCR. From the immunoSEQ multiplex PCR reads, TCRdb called clonotypes with MiXCR, one entry per CDR3 protein. This sample yields some 130,000 distinct CDR3 sequences, of which roughly 80% are seen a single time; approximately 0.51% belongs to the top ten. Trimming stripped 0 bases from V and 5 bases from J, with 19 bases between. This CDR3 comprises 17 residues. CDR1 and CDR2 from the germline V gene are SEHNR and FQNEAQ (reference sequence). CD8+ and CD4+ T cells from blood underwent TCR beta sequencing, which was carried out in a high-throughput format. TEMRA cells were enriched by FACS, and CD4+ and CD8+ T cells were negatively isolated.

The V and J genes are TRBV7-9 and TRBJ1-1; maybe TRBD1 (5 bases). The specimen was CD8+ T cells from PBMCs. The clonotype comes from a human donor with multiple sclerosis. In nucleotides, the CDR3 is TGTGCCAGCAGCTTAGCGCGGGGCTTGGGCTTCGAGACTGAAGCTTTCTTT. Its translation: CASSLARGLGFETEAFF. The variable domain in full, with the rest retrieved from reference TRBV7-9 and TRBJ1-1, is DTGVSQNPRHKITKRGQNVTFRCDPISEHNRLYWYRQTLGQGPEFLTYFQNEAQLEKSRLLSDRFSAERPKGSFSTLEIQRTEQGDSAMYLCASSLARGLGFETEAFFGQGTRLTVV.